This TCR beta chain was retrieved from a study of blood T cell repertoires in COVID-19. The CDR3 covers 15 residues. From germline, CDR1 is LGHNA and CDR2 YNFKEQ. The J segment lost 3 bases and the V segment lost 0 bases, leaving 5 bases of the junction unmatched. Only in-frame clones appear in the TCRdb table, and some are missing; sequencing was by immunoSEQ multiplex PCR. The sample consists of some 100,000 clones, more than 80% of them appearing once. The sequenced material came from peripheral blood. This TCR was sampled from a human donor in a cohort sampled during active COVID-19. V gene TRBV4-2 combines with J gene TRBJ2-7, with TRBD2 matching 7 bases. CDR3 DNA sequence: TGTGCCAGCAGCCAAGATAGGGAGGGTTTCTACGAGCAGTACTTC. Protein sequence: CASSQDREGFYEQYF.